The clone carrying this T cell receptor (beta chain) occurred a few times. The CDR3 length is 15 residues. Trimming cost V 1 base and J 4 bases, with 13 bases left between them. Germline lookup yields CDR1 SGHVS and CDR2 FNYEAQ. This sample stems from a study of cytomegalovirus exposure and HLA in healthy donors. The PCR was carried out with 60 Vbeta primers and 13 Jbeta primers. Clones were sequenced by immunoSEQ multiplex PCR, and TCRdb holds only the in-frame ones, with some missing. Counted here are about 140,000 clones, 80% to 85% occurring once; the ten biggest clones make up roughly 1.2%. Sequenced sample: PBMCs. This TCR was sampled from a male donor in good health and CMV-seropositive. The V and J genes are TRBV7-6 and TRBJ1-2; D is unclear. The CDR3 region is CASSLEPHPGYGYTF. The CDR3 DNA sequence: TGTGCCAGCAGCTTAGAGCCCCACCCAGGCTATGGCTACACCTTC.